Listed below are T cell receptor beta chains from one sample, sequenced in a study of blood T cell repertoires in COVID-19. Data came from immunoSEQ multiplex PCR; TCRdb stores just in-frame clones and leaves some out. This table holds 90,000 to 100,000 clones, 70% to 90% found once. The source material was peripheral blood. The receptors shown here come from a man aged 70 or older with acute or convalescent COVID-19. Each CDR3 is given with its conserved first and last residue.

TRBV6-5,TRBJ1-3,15,CASSSKAGEGNTIYF
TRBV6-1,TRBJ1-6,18,CASSGGTGSGSYNSPLHF
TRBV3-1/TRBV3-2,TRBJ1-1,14,CASRSDSKNTEAFF
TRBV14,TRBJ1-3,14,CASSQDISGNTIYF
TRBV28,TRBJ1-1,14,CASSLFAVVTEAFF
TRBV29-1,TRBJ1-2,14,CSVDLQGGNYGYTF
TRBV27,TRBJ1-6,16,CASSPTGSSYNSPLHF
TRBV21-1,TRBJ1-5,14,CASSKGGPHQPQHF
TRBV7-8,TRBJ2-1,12,CASSPWSPKQFF
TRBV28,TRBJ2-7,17,CASSLFFSGGRFSEQYF
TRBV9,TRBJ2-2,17,CASSVLAGASNTGELFF
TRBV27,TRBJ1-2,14,CASSLLGPIRGYTF
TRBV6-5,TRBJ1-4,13,CASRSGRNEKLFF
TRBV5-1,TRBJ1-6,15,CASSLVGGGDSPLHF
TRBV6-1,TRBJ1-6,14,CASSERQIYSPLHF
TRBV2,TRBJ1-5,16,CASSNSVTGARKPQHF
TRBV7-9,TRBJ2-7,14,CASSLAGRGDEQYF
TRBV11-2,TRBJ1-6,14,CASSWATSNSPLHF
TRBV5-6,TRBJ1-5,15,CASSFQGISNQPQHF
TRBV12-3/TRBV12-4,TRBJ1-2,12,CASSRDRDGYTF
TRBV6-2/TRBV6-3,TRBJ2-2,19,CASSYPGTSGGAGTGELFF
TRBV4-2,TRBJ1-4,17,CASSQDFPVATNEKLFF
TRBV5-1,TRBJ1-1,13,CASSLTVNTEAFF
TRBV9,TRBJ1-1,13,CASSVEPGNEAFF
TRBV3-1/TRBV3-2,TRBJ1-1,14,CASSVRTANTEAFF
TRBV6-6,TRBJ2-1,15,CASSLSGGGANEQFF
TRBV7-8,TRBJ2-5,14,CASSWRGGRETQYF
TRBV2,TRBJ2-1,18,CASSEAREAGGSYNEQFF
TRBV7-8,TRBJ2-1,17,CASSWVRTPTSYNEQFF
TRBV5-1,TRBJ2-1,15,CASSLGGGANNEQFF
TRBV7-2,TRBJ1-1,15,CASSSGTGRNTEAFF
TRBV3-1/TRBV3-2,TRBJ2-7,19,CASSQGTGTGISHRYEQYF
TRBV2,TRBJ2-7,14,CASRRGEQTHEQYF